The clone carrying this T cell receptor beta chain has a handful of counts. Its cognate antigen is unknown. The V and J ends lost 6 bases and 7 bases, in that order; junction bases with no gene match: 7. The CDR3 consists of 15 residues. CDR1 is MNHEY, CDR2 SVGAGI, per germline. The entry originates in a study of human T cells and chemical hapten exposure. Total RNA came from unfractionated whole blood. Unique molecular identifiers were affixed to discrete cDNA molecules within the library. Original data processing: Per-sample TCR counts ranged from roughly 20,000 to 700,000, median about 90,000. TCRdb re-called the 5' RACE reads through MiXCR, storing one row per CDR3 protein. TCRdb, rather than the study authors, made the V and J calls. The sample yields about 81,000 distinct CDR3 sequences, more than 7% seen once. Study results and caveats: Sensitizing with DPC caused no change in TCRs above 1 in 1000 frequency.

This chain joins TRBV6-5 and TRBJ1-4; TRBD1 matches at 11 bases. The sequence was collected from a male donor in good health. This CDR3 reads CASSPRTGGFEKLFF. The CDR3 coding sequence is TGTGCCAGCAGCCCTAGGACAGGGGGCTTTGAAAAACTGTTTTTT.